This T cell receptor (beta chain) was profiled in a study of brain metastases from non-small cell lung cancer. Findings and limits, study-wide: Compared with primary tumors, brain metastases showed less T-cell infiltration.

Clones were read by immunoSEQ multiplex PCR, and TCRdb kept only the in-frame ones, dropping some. This table holds around 8,000 clones, around four fifths found once. This CDR3 region has 15 residues. CDR1 and CDR2 from the germline V gene are MNHEY and SVGAGI. The ends lost 7 bases at V and 7 bases at J; junction bases unmatched: 9. Of note for this clone: Its antigen remains unidentified.

The specimen sequenced was primary lung tumor tissue. The V and J genes are TRBV6-5 and TRBJ2-7; TRBD2 agrees at 14 bases. The source of this sequence is a donor at least 40 years old with non-small cell lung cancer. CDR3 sequence reads: CASMPTSGGAGEQYF. CDR3 sequence (DNA): TGTGCCAGCATGCCGACTAGCGGGGGGGCCGGAGAGCAGTACTTC.